The 13 T cell receptor beta chains below all came from one sample that was sequenced in a study of early T cells in non-severe SARS-CoV-2 infection. TCRdb redid the calling of the 5' RACE reads with MiXCR, one entry per CDR3 protein. The sample includes approximately 49,000 distinct CDR3 sequences, roughly 10% of them seen just once. The sample consisted of whole blood. These TCRs come from an adult who was a healthcare worker with PCR-confirmed SARS-CoV-2 infection or an uninfected control (not recorded which).

This clonotype appeared many times. The chain is built from TRBV7-8 and TRBJ1-2; D call uncertain. Germline V gene lookup returns CDR1 SGHVS and CDR2 FQNEAQ. The CDR3 extends over 14 amino acids. The V end was cut by 7 bases, the J end by 5 bases, with 17 bases between. The CDR3: CASTSGSGRYGYTF. CDR3 DNA sequence: TGTGCCAGCACCTCCGGATCGGGTCGGTATGGCTACACCTTC.

In DNA, the CDR3 is TGTGCCAGCAGCTACGACCCAACGGGGACTGAAGCTTTCTTT. Protein sequence: CASSYDPTGTEAFF. The chain couples TRBV7-6 to TRBJ1-1; D unresolved. The CDR3 has 14 amino acids. Trimming cost V 4 bases and J 5 bases, with 14 bases left between them. From germline, CDR1 is SGHVS and CDR2 FNYEAQ.

V is TRBV5-1 and J is TRBJ2-3, with D possibly called TRBD1 or TRBD2 (5 bases each). The CDR3 loop spans 17 amino acids. The germline V gene encodes CDR1 SGHRS and CDR2 YFSETQ. V was pared by 9 bases and J by 0 bases, with 23 bases between. CDR3 in amino acids: CATTDRPGTSSTDTQYF. The CDR3, as DNA: TGCGCCACCACCGATCGTCCCGGGACGTCTAGCACAGATACGCAGTATTTT.

This clonotype was counted at least ten times. The J gene is TRBJ1-2, the V gene TRBV6-1, with D possibly matching TRBD1 (6 bases). The germline V and J ends were trimmed by 2 bases and 8 bases, with 12 bases remaining between them. Germline V gene data show CDR1 as MNHNS and CDR2 as SASEGT. The CDR3 covers 13 residues. DNA for the CDR3: TGTGCCAGCAGTGAAATCAGGGGCGAAGGCTACACCTTC. This gives the protein CASSEIRGEGYTF.

This clonotype was counted only a few times. This rearrangement joins TRBV2 to TRBJ2-7, with 7 bases identical to TRBD1. This CDR3 has 13 residues. Germline assignment: CDR1 SNHLY and CDR2 FYNNEI. V was pared by 4 bases and J by 2 bases, with 2 bases of the junction left unmatched. In DNA form, the CDR3 reads TGTGCCAGCAGTGTGACAGGGACCTACGAGCAGTACTTC. Translated, it gives CASSVTGTYEQYF.

This clonotype was observed a few times. This chain joins TRBV30 and TRBJ2-7; either TRBD1 or TRBD2 may fit D (5 bases each). Germline V lookup: CDR1 GTSNPN, CDR2 SVGIG (reference sequence). Between the trimmed V and J ends, which lost 6 bases and 3 bases, there was a span of 15 bases. The CDR3 spans 13 residues. CDR3 nucleotides: TGTGCCTGCCTCCGGGACGGATTCTACGAGCAGTACTTC. It translates to CACLRDGFYEQYF.

V and J are TRBV2 and TRBJ1-4, with 8 bases that match TRBD1. CDR1 and CDR2 (germline): SNHLY, FYNNEI. J lost 5 bases, V lost 4 bases, and 6 bases had no gene match. The CDR3 covers 15 residues. The CDR3 nucleotides read TGTGCCAGCAGTGTTACAGGGGGGACGAATGAAAAACTGTTTTTT. It translates to CASSVTGGTNEKLFF. The full variable domain, with the rest looked up from reference TRBV2 and TRBJ1-4, is EPEVTQTPSHQVTQMGQEVILRCVPISNHLYFYWYRQILGQKVEFLVSFYNNEISEKSEIFDDQFSVERPDGSNFTLKIRSTKLEDSAMYFCASSVTGGTNEKLFFGSGTQLSVL.

This clonotype appeared many times. J is TRBJ1-5 and V is TRBV10-3; a weak D match, TRBD1 (5 bases). CDR3 length: 15 residues. Trimming shortened V by 6 bases and J by 4 bases, and 16 bases separated the two germline ends. Germline V gene lookup returns CDR1 ENHRY and CDR2 SYGVKD. This CDR3 reads CAIRGDGKRNQPQHF. The CDR3 DNA follows: TGTGCCATCAGGGGGGACGGAAAAAGAAATCAGCCCCAGCATTTT.

The gene calls are TRBV2 and TRBJ1-5; TRBD1 matches at 8 bases. CDR3 length: 13 amino acids. Germline V gene sequence: CDR1 SNHLY, CDR2 FYNNEI. V lost 7 bases to trimming and J lost 6 bases; unmatched junction nucleotides: 5. The CDR3 loop reads CASTQGARQPQHF. CDR3 bases: TGTGCCAGCACCCAGGGGGCTCGTCAGCCCCAGCATTTT. Together with reference TRBV2 and TRBJ1-5, the CDR3 gives the full variable domain: EPEVTQTPSHQVTQMGQEVILRCVPISNHLYFYWYRQILGQKVEFLVSFYNNEISEKSEIFDDQFSVERPDGSNFTLKIRSTKLEDSAMYFCASTQGARQPQHFGDGTRLSIL.

The sample holds many counts of this clonotype. CDR3 amino acids: CASSLSLGETQYF. CDR3 DNA sequence: TGTGCCAGCAGTTTGTCCCTTGGGGAGACCCAGTACTTC. The V gene is TRBV27, the J gene TRBJ2-5; D is uncertain. CDR3 length: 13 residues. The V and J ends lost 3 bases and 5 bases respectively, with 10 bases between them. Germline assignment: CDR1 MNHEY and CDR2 SMNVEV (reference sequence).

The sample holds a few counts of this clonotype. The V and J genes are TRBV6-5 and TRBJ2-7; 8 nucleotides agree with TRBD2. This CDR3 is 14 amino acids long. Germline CDR1 MNHEY, CDR2 SVGAGI. The junction had 5 bases not matched to a gene; V was cut back by 5 bases and J by 2 bases. CDR3 residues: CASSGPGRAYEQYF. In DNA form, the CDR3 reads TGTGCCAGCAGTGGACCCGGGAGGGCCTACGAGCAGTACTTC.

This clonotype was seen repeatedly, ten times or more. The V call is TRBV28, the J call TRBJ2-5; unclear D gene. Germline CDR1 and CDR2: MDHEN and SYDVKM. CDR3 length: 12 residues. Trimming shortened V by 2 bases and J by 3 bases, and 4 bases separated the two germline ends. Written as DNA, the CDR3 is TGTGCCAGCAGTTTAAGAAAAGAGACCCAGTACTTC. As protein: CASSLRKETQYF.

The table lists this clonotype with a few counts. The genes are TRBV27 and TRBJ2-3; D not resolved. Trimming stripped 3 bases from V and 3 bases from J, with 7 bases between. The germline V gene has CDR1 MNHEY and CDR2 SMNVEV (reference sequence). The CDR3 runs 13 residues. CDR3 DNA sequence: TGTGCCAGCAGTTTCCGCGCAACAGATACGCAGTATTTT. Translating it yields CASSFRATDTQYF.